Below are 2 T cell receptor beta chains sequenced from a single sample in a study of blood T cell repertoires in COVID-19. Assay: immunoSEQ multiplex PCR; the TCRdb copy retains only in-frame clones and omits some. The sample shows almost 400,000 clones, more than 75% of them seen only once. The sequencing sample was made of PBMCs or T cells enriched from blood (not recorded which). These receptors originate from a woman in her 30s with acute COVID-19.

The chain carries TRBV15 and TRBJ1-1; D ambiguous. The CDR3 runs to 14 residues. V lost 7 bases and J 6 bases, leaving 18 bases between the germline ends. Per germline, CDR1 LNHNV and CDR2 YYDKDF (reference sequence). The CDR3: CATNLGPGKAEAFF. The DNA of the CDR3 is TGTGCCACCAATTTGGGTCCGGGGAAGGCTGAAGCTTTCTTT.

The genes are TRBV6-1 and TRBJ1-2; possible D gene TRBD1, 5 bases. The CDR3 extends over 12 amino acids. The V and J ends lost 2 bases and 8 bases respectively, with 9 bases between them. Germline V gene lookup returns CDR1 MNHNS and CDR2 SASEGT. CDR3 DNA sequence: TGTGCCAGCAGTGAATCAGGGTTCGGCTACACCTTC. Translating gives CASSESGFGYTF.